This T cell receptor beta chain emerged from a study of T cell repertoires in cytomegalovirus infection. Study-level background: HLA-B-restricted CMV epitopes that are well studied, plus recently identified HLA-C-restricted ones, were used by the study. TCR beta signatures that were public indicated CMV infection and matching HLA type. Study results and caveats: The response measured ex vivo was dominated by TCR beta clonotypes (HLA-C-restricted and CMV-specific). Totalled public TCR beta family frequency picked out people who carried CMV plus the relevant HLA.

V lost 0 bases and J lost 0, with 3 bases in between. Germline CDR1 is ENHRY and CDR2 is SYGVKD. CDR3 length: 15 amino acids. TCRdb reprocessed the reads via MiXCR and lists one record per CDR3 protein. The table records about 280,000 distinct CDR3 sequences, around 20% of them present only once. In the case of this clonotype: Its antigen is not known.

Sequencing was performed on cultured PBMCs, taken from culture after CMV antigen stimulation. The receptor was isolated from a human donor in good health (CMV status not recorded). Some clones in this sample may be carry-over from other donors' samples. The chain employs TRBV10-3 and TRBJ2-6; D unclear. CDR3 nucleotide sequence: TGTGCCATCAGTGAGTCGCTCTCTGGGGCCAACGTCCTGACTTTC. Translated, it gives CAISESLSGANVLTF.